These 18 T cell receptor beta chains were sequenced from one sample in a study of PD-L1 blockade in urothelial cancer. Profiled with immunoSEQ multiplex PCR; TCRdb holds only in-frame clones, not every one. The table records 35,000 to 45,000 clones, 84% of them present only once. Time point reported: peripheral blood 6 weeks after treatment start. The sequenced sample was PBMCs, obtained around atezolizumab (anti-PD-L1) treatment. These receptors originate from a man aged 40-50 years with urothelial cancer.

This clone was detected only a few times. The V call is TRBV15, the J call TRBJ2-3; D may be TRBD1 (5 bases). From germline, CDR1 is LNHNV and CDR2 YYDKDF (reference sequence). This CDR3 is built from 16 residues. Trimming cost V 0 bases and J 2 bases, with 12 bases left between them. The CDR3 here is CATSRDKAGNTDTQYF. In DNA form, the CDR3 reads TGTGCCACCAGCAGAGATAAGGCAGGGAACACAGATACGCAGTATTTT.

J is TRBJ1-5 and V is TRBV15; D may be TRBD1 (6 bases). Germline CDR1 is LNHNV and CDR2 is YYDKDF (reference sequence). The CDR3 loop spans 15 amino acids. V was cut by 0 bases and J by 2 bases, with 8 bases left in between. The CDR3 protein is CATSREPGGNQPQHF. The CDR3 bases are TGTGCCACCAGCAGAGAACCAGGGGGCAATCAGCCCCAGCATTTT.

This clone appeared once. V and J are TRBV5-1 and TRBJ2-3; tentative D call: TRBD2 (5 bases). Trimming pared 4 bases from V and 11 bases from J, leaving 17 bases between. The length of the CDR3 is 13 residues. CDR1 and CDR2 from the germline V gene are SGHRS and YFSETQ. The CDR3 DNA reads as TGCGCCAGCAGCCTGGGAACCGGCCGGGAGCAGTATTTT. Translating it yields CASSLGTGREQYF.

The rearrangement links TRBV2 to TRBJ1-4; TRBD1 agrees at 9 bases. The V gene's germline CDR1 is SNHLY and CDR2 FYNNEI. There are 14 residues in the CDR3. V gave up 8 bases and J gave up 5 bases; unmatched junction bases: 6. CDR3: CASLFTGGNEKLFF. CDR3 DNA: TGTGCCAGCCTTTTTACAGGGGGCAATGAAAAACTGTTTTTT.

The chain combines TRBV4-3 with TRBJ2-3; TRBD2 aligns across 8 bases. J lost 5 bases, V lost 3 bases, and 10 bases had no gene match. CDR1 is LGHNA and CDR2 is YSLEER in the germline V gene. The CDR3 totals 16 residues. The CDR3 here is CASSQDVGGRLDTQYF. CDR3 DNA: TGCGCCAGCAGCCAGGACGTGGGCGGGAGGTTAGATACGCAGTATTTT.

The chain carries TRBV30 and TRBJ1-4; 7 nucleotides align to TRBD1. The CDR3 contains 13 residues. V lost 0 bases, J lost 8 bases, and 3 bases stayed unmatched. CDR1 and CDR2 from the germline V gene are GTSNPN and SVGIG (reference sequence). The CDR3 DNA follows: TGTGCCTGGAGTGTACAGGGGAAGGAAAAACTGTTTTTT. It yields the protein CAWSVQGKEKLFF.

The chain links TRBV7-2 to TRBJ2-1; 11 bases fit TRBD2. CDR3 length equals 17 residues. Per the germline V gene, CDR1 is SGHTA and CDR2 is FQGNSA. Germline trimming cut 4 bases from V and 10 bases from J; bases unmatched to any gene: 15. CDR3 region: CASSSLLLAGGPGEQFF. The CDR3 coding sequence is TGTGCCAGCAGCTCCCTTCTCTTAGCGGGAGGGCCAGGGGAGCAGTTCTTC.

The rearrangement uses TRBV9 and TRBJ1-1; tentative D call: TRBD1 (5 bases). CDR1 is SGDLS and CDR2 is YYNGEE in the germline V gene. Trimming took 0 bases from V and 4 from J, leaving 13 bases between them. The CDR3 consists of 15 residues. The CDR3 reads CASSVATGGGTEAFF. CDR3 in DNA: TGTGCCAGCAGCGTAGCTACCGGGGGAGGCACTGAAGCTTTCTTT.

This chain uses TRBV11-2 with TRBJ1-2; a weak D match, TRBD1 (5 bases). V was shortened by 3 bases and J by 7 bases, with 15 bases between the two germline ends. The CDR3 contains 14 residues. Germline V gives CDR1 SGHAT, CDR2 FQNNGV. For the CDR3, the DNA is TGTGCCAGCAGCTTTGGCGCGGGGGGGGGTGGCTACACCTTC. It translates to CASSFGAGGGGYTF.

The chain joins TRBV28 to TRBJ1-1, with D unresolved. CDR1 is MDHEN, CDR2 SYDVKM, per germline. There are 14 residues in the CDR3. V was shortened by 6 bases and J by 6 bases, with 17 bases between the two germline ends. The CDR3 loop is CASSRPGPFSEAFF. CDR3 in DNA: TGTGCCAGCAGCCGCCCAGGCCCTTTTTCTGAAGCTTTCTTT.

The CDR3 loop reads CASSTRVGNDNEQFF. CDR3 nucleotide sequence: TGTGCCAGCAGCACCCGGGTCGGGAACGACAATGAGCAGTTCTTC. The rearrangement uses TRBV7-2 and TRBJ2-1, with a tentative D call TRBD2 (5 bases). Trimming shortened V by 5 bases and J by 5 bases, and 16 bases separated the two germline ends. Germline V CDR1 and CDR2: SGHTA, FQGNSA. The CDR3 consists of 15 residues.

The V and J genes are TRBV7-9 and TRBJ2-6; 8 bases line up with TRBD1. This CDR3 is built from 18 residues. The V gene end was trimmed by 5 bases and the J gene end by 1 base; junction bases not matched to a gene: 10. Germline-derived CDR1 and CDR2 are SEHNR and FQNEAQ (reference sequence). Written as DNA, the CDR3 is TGTGCCAGCAGCACGCGACAGGGGCGTGCGTCTGGGGCCAACGTCCTGACTTTC. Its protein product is CASSTRQGRASGANVLTF.

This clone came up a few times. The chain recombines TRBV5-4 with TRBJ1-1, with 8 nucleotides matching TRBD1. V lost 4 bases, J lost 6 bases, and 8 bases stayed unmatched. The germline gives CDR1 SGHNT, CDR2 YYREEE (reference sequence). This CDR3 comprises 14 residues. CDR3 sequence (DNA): TGTGCCAGCAGCCGCGGACAGGGAAGGGCTGAAGCTTTCTTT. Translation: CASSRGQGRAEAFF.

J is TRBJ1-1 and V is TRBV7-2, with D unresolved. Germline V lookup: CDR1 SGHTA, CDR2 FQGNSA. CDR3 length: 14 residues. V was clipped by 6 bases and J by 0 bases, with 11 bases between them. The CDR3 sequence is CASRAGSMNTEAFF. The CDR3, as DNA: TGTGCCAGCAGGGCGGGGAGTATGAACACTGAAGCTTTCTTT.

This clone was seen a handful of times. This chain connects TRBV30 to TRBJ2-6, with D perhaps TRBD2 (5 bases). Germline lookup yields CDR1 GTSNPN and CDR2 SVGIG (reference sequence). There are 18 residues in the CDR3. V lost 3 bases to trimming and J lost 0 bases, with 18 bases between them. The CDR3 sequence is CAWRSPADVNSGANVLTF. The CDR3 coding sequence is TGTGCCTGGAGATCCCCAGCGGATGTAAACTCTGGGGCCAACGTCCTGACTTTC.

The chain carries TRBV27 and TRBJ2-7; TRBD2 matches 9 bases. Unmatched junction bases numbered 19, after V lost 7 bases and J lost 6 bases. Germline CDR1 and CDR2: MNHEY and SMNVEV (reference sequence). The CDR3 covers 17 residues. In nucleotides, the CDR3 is TGTGCCAGCACCGCCGGAAGGGGCGCGGGAGGGCCTGGCGAGCAGTACTTC. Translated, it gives CASTAGRGAGGPGEQYF.

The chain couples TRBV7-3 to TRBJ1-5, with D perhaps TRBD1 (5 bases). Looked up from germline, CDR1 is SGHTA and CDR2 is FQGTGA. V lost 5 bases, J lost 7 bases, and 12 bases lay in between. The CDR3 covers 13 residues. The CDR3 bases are TGTGCCAGCAGCCCAGGGCCCACCCAGCCCCAGCATTTT. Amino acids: CASSPGPTQPQHF.

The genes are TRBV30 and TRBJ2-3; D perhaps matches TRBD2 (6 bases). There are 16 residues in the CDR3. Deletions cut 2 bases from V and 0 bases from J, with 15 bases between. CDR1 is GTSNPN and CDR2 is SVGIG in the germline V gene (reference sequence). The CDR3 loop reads CAWSKGGTGSTDTQYF. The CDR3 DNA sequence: TGTGCCTGGAGTAAAGGAGGGACTGGGAGCACAGATACGCAGTATTTT. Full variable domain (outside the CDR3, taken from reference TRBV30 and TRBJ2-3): SQTIHQWPATLVQPVGSPLSLECTVEGTSNPNLYWYRQAAGRGLQLLFYSVGIGQISSEVPQNLSASRPQDRQFILSSKKLLLSDSGFYLCAWSKGGTGSTDTQYFGPGTRLTVL.